The clone carrying this T cell receptor beta chain has only one observation. Under the authors' procedure: Cell counts per sample came from amplifying reference gene primers. Profiled with immunoSEQ multiplex PCR; TCRdb holds only in-frame clones, not every one. Clonal size and the V and J genes are those of that table, whereas D and trimming came from the DNA. Of about 150,000 clones in the sample, roughly 84% were seen once. The data derive from a study of blood T cell repertoires in COVID-19. Study background: COVID-19 samples, acute and convalescent, were from the United States, Italy and Spain. T cells, B-cell-depleted T cells, or PBMCs provided the cDNA or gDNA that served as material.

The CDR3 contains 13 residues. V was pared by 5 bases and J by 6 bases, with 0 bases of the junction left unmatched. Germline CDR1 reads SGHTA; CDR2 reads FQGNSA. This TCR derives from a woman aged 50 to 60 with acute or convalescent COVID-19. This chain connects TRBV7-2 to TRBJ2-1, with 11 bases aligning to TRBD2. Sequencing was done on a sample of peripheral blood. The CDR3 loop reads CASSTSGGNEQFF. The CDR3 DNA reads as TGTGCCAGCAGCACTAGCGGGGGCAATGAGCAGTTCTTC.